A single sample gave rise to the 22 T cell receptor beta chains below, sequenced in a study of molecular identifiers for immune sequencing clone quantification. TCRdb processed the PCR reads anew with MiXCR; each CDR3 protein has one entry. This table has under 650,000 distinct CDR3 sequences, about 20% appearing once. Sequenced: naive CD8+ T cells from blood, with Jurkat cell RNA spiked in. This sample's subset: FACS-sorted CD8+CD4-CCR7+CD45RA+ naive T cells. The source of these receptors is a human donor in good health. Some libraries in this study had Jurkat cell RNA spiked in.

This clonotype came up many times. The chain has TRBV7-9 and TRBJ2-3, with 7 bases aligning to TRBD1. The CDR3 contains 16 residues. Germline lookup yields CDR1 SEHNR and CDR2 FQNEAQ (reference sequence). V lost 2 bases and J lost 0; bases outside the gene matches: 5. This CDR3 is CASSLSMGQSTDTQYF. CDR3 coding DNA: TGTGCCAGCAGCTTAAGCATGGGACAGAGCACAGATACGCAGTATTTT.

This clonotype came up many times. The chain is built from TRBV30 and TRBJ2-7; D gene ambiguous. Germline CDR1 reads GTSNPN; CDR2 reads SVGIG (reference sequence). The CDR3 totals 13 residues. Trimming removed 0 bases from V and 3 bases from J, with 9 bases in between. The CDR3 sequence: CAWSVLGNYEQYF. CDR3 coding DNA: TGTGCCTGGAGTGTACTGGGTAACTACGAGCAGTACTTC.

There are a few counts of this clonotype. The J gene is TRBJ2-3, the V gene TRBV2; D gene ambiguous. Trimming pared 6 bases from V and 4 bases from J, leaving 8 bases between. Per the germline V gene, CDR1 is SNHLY and CDR2 is FYNNEI. The CDR3 is 12 amino acids. The CDR3 DNA follows: TGTGCCAGCAGAGGGCAGGCAGATACGCAGTATTTT. It encodes CASRGQADTQYF.

On this clonotype itself: Since a much larger clone is just one base distant, this may be a read error. This chain links TRBV4-1 with TRBJ1-5; a weak D match, TRBD1 (6 bases). The CDR3 is 14 residues long. Germline CDR1 is MGHRA and CDR2 is YSYEKL. Trimming removed 8 bases at V and 2 bases at J, with 13 bases between. The CDR3 nucleotides are TGCGCCAGCGGGGGGAAGGGGGGCAATCAGCCCCAGCATTTT. It specifies CASGGKGGNQPQHF.

Ten or more counts support this clonotype. The chain is built from TRBV27 and TRBJ2-2, with D perhaps TRBD1 (6 bases). The CDR3 is 14 residues long. Between the trimmed V and J ends, which lost 8 bases and 4 bases, there was a span of 14 bases. Germline lookup yields CDR1 MNHEY and CDR2 SMNVEV (reference sequence). The DNA for the CDR3 is TGTGCCAGCCGGTTCAGGGGAAGCACCGGGGAGCTGTTTTTT. This codes for CASRFRGSTGELFF.

Comments on this clonotype: A much bigger clone sits one base away, suggesting this may be a read error. The rearrangement joins TRBV20-1 to TRBJ2-7, with 8 bases fitting TRBD1. This CDR3 spans 15 amino acids. Trimming took 0 bases from V and 4 from J; bases not matched to a gene: 8. Germline V gives CDR1 DFQATT, CDR2 SNEGSKA (reference sequence). The CDR3 loop is CSARDRTGSLYEQYF. CDR3 coding DNA: TGCAGTGCTAGAGATCGGACAGGGAGCCTTTACGAGCAGTACTTC.

In its sample, this clonotype was seen a few times. The rearrangement uses TRBV20-1 and TRBJ2-1; D call uncertain. Germline assignment: CDR1 DFQATT and CDR2 SNEGSKA (reference sequence). Trimming left V 6 bases short and J 6 bases short, with 12 bases between. The length of the CDR3 is 12 residues. CDR3 amino acids: CSAQANLNEQFF. In nucleotides, the CDR3 is TGCAGTGCCCAGGCCAATCTCAATGAGCAGTTCTTC.

This clonotype was counted many times. The chain is built from TRBV7-2 and TRBJ1-1; D unclear. The CDR3 has 15 amino acids. Trimming cost V 1 base and J 0 bases, with 9 bases left between them. The V gene's germline CDR1 is SGHTA and CDR2 FQGNSA. The CDR3 here is CASSLESGMNTEAFF. The DNA of the CDR3 is TGTGCCAGCAGCTTAGAATCCGGGATGAACACTGAAGCTTTCTTT.

This clonotype was seen at least ten times. The chain recombines TRBV11-3 with TRBJ2-5; possibly TRBD1 or TRBD2 for D (5 bases each). With 4 bases removed from V and 2 bases from J, the gap between germline ends came to 17 bases. Germline CDR1 SGHNT, CDR2 YENEEA. The CDR3 has 16 amino acids. In DNA, the CDR3 is TGTGCCAGCAGCTCCAACCGGGGCAACGAGCAAGAGACCCAGTACTTC. This codes for CASSSNRGNEQETQYF.

Points on this clonotype: Possible read error: a much larger clone is one base away. The chain couples TRBV27 to TRBJ2-7; TRBD2 matches 11 bases. Germline V gives CDR1 MNHEY, CDR2 SMNVEV (reference sequence). The CDR3 loop spans 19 amino acids. V was pared by 4 bases and J by 2 bases, with 16 bases of the junction left unmatched. CDR3 DNA: TGTGCCAGCAGTTCTCCTCGTATTAGCGGGGGGGCCGTGCCCTACGAGCAGTACTTC. This translates into CASSSPRISGGAVPYEQYF.

The sample holds many counts of this clonotype. The genes are TRBV20-1 and TRBJ1-1; D perhaps matches TRBD1 (5 bases). Trimming removed 0 bases at V and 3 bases at J, with 11 bases between. The CDR3 covers 14 residues. Germline V CDR1 and CDR2: DFQATT, SNEGSKA (reference sequence). CDR3 DNA: TGCAGTGCTAGAGACCCCCTACAGGACACTGAAGCTTTCTTT. As protein: CSARDPLQDTEAFF.

A remark on this clonotype: Mismatch with germline at one junction end may stem from a read error. The genes are TRBV15 and TRBJ2-2, with D possibly matching TRBD2 (5 bases). The CDR3 totals 16 residues. From germline, CDR1 is LNHNV and CDR2 YYDKDF (reference sequence). The CDR3 sequence: CATSRSILDSTGELLF. The CDR3 nucleotides are TGTGCCACCAGCAGGTCTATACTAGATTCCACCGGGGAGCTGCTTTTT.

This clonotype was detected ten times or more. The chain is built from TRBV6-2 or TRBV6-3 and TRBJ1-1, with no clear D. The CDR3 is 15 residues long. In germline, CDR1 is MNHEY, CDR2 SVGEGT. V was clipped by 2 bases and J by 0 bases, with 10 bases between them. The CDR3 protein is CASSYDPALNTEAFF. The CDR3 bases are TGTGCCAGCAGTTACGATCCGGCACTGAACACTGAAGCTTTCTTT.

Turning to this clonotype: A much larger clone lies one base from this, so it may be a read error. The rearrangement joins TRBV27 to TRBJ2-3, with a possible D match to TRBD1 (6 bases). Germline V gene sequence: CDR1 MNHEY, CDR2 SMNVEV (reference sequence). V was shortened by 2 bases and J by 4 bases, with 13 bases between the two germline ends. The CDR3 is 15 residues long. CDR3 nucleotide sequence: TGTGCCAGCAGTTTAATTGGGGCAGGGGCAGATACGCAGTATTTT. Amino acid sequence: CASSLIGAGADTQYF.

A word on this clonotype: This may be a read error: a much more frequent sequence differs by one nucleotide. The conserved phenylalanine or tryptophan normally closing the CDR3 is absent here, so this likely arose from a read error. The chain couples TRBV7-2 to TRBJ2-7; 9 bases line up with TRBD2. The ends lost 1 base at V and 2 bases at J; junction bases unmatched: 9. Germline values: CDR1 SGHTA, CDR2 FQGNSA. CDR3 size: 17 residues. This chain's CDR3 is CASSLELAGANPYEQYL. The CDR3 region has the DNA TGTGCCAGCAGCTTAGAGTTAGCGGGGGCCAACCCCTACGAGCAGTACCTC.

About this clonotype itself: A much larger clone differs from this one at a single base, so this may be a read error. Without the conserved terminal phenylalanine or tryptophan, this CDR3 likely stems from a read error. The chain employs TRBV13 and TRBJ2-7; 7 bases are a match to TRBD1. The CDR3 sequence is 14 residues long. Germline V CDR1 and CDR2: PRHDT, FYEKMQ (reference sequence). With 0 bases clipped from V and 9 bases from J, the junction kept 8 bases outside the gene matches. CDR3 protein: CASSLGQGNIGQYS. Written as DNA, the CDR3 is TGTGCCAGCAGCTTAGGACAGGGGAATATCGGGCAGTACTCC.

Details on this clonotype: This may be a read error, as it is one base from a much larger clone. V is TRBV16 and J is TRBJ1-5; D call uncertain. This CDR3 is built from 13 residues. V gave up 4 bases and J gave up 7 bases, with 11 bases separating them. In germline, CDR1 is KGHSY, CDR2 FQNENV. CDR3 protein: CASSRQSAQPQHF. In DNA form, the CDR3 reads TGTGCCAGCAGCCGGCAGAGTGCGCAGCCCCAGCATTTT. The complete variable domain, with remaining parts taken from reference TRBV16 and TRBJ1-5, reads GEEVAQTPKHLVRGEGQKAKLYCAPIKGHSYVFWYQQVLKNEFKFLISFQNENVFDETGMPKERFSAKCLPNSPCSLEIQATKLEDSAVYFCASSRQSAQPQHFGDGTRLSIL.

This clonotype was observed a few times. Relative to the germline gene, one junction end is altered; a read error may explain this. The chain combines TRBV27 with TRBJ2-5; D ambiguous. There are 15 residues in the CDR3. Germline V CDR1 and CDR2: MNHEY, SMNVEV (reference sequence). As DNA, the CDR3 is TGTGCCGGCAGTTTATCAGTTTCGGGTGGAGAGACCCAGTACTTC. Translating it yields CAGSLSVSGGETQYF.

This clonotype has ten or more counts. The V and J genes are TRBV2 and TRBJ2-3; D remains unclear. This CDR3 has 14 residues. Germline V gives CDR1 SNHLY, CDR2 FYNNEI. V was pared by 7 bases and J by 3 bases, with 14 bases between. CDR3 sequence (DNA): TGTGCCAGCAAAACCACCCCTGGTACAGATACGCAGTATTTT. Encoded protein: CASKTTPGTDTQYF.

To note about this clonotype: Given a much more abundant clone one base away, this may be a read error. The V call is TRBV4-3, the J call TRBJ1-1, with unresolved D. Germline V gene data show CDR1 as LGHNA and CDR2 as YSLEER. The CDR3 has 16 amino acids. The CDR3 spells CASSQDSAGMYTEASF. DNA for the CDR3: TGCGCCAGCAGCCAAGATTCCGCGGGGATGTACACTGAAGCTTCCTTT.

The chain links TRBV27 to TRBJ2-7; 10 nucleotides line up with TRBD1. Trimming at V came to 2 bases and at J to 8 bases, leaving 15 bases not matched to a gene. Germline V gene lookup returns CDR1 MNHEY and CDR2 SMNVEV (reference sequence). The CDR3 consists of 17 residues. CDR3 coding DNA: TGTGCCAGCAGTTTAAGCGGACAGGGGGGCTCTCTTGGGAAGCAGTACTTC. It encodes CASSLSGQGGSLGKQYF.

This clonotype was seen many times. V usage is TRBV12-3 or TRBV12-4 and J usage is TRBJ2-3, with 10 bases matching TRBD2. The CDR3 is 20 residues long. The V gene end was trimmed by 5 bases and the J gene end by 4 bases; junction bases not matched to a gene: 21. The CDR3 reads CASSPPRGSGGMVGPDTQYF. The DNA of the CDR3 is TGTGCCAGCAGTCCCCCCCGGGGTAGCGGGGGGATGGTTGGCCCAGATACGCAGTATTTT.